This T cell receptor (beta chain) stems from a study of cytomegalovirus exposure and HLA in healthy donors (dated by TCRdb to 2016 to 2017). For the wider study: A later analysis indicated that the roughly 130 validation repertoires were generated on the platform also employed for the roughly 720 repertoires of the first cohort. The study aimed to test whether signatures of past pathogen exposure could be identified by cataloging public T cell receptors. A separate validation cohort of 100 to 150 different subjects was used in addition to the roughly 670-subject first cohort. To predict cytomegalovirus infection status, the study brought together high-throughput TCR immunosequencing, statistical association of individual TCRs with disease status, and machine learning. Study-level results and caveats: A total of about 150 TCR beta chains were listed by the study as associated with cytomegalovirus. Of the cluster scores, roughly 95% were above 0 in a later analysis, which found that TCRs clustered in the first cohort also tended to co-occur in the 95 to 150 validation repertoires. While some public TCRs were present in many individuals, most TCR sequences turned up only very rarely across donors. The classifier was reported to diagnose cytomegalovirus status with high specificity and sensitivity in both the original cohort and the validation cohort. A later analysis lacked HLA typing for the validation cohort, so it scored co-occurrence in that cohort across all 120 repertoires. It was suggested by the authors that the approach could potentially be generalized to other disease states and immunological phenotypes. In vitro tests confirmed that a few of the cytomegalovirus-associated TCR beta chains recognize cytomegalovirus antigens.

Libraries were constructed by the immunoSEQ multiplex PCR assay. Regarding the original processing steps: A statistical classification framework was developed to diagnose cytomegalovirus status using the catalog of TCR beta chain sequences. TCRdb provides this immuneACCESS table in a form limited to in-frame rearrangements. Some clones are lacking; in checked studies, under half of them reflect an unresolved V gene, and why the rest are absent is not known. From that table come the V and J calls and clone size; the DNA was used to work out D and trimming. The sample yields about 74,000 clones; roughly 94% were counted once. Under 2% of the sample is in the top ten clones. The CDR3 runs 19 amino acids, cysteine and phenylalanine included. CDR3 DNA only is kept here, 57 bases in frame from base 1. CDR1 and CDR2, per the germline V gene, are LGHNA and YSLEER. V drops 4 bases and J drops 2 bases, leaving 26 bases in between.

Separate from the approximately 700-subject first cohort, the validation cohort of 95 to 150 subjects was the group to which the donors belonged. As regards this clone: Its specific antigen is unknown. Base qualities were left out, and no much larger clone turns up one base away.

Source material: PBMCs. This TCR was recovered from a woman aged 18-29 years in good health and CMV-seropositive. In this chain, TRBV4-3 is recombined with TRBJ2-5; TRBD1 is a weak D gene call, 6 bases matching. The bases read TGCGCCAGCAGCCCCCACCTAGGGCGACAGGCGACAGGACAAGAGACCCAGTACTTC. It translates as CASSPHLGRQATGQETQYF.